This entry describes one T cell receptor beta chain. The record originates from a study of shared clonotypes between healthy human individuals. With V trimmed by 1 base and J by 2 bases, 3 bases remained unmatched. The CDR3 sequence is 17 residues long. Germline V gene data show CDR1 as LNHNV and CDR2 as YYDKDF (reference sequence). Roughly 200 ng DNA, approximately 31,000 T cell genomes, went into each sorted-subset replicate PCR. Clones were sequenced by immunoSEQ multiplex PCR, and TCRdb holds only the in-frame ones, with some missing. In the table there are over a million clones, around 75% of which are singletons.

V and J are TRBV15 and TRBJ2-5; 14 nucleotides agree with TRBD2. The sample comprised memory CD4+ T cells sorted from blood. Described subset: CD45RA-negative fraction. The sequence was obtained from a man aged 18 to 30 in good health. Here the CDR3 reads CATSRGGTSGRQETQYF. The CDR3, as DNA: TGTGCCACCAGCAGAGGGGGGACTAGCGGGAGACAAGAGACCCAGTACTTC.